This T cell receptor beta chain was recovered during a study of cytomegalovirus exposure and HLA in healthy donors. 13 Jbeta primers and 60 Vbeta primers were used for the PCR. Generated by immunoSEQ multiplex PCR, the TCRdb table keeps only in-frame clones and is missing some. The sample records 150,000 to 200,000 clones, around 72% being singletons. General observations from the study: Cytomegalovirus association was assigned to approximately 160 TCR beta chains. Associated with HLA alleles at 0.05 false discovery rate in a later analysis were 16,951 TCR beta sequences.

Points on this clone: Its antigen is not known.

Source material: PBMCs. The sequence was obtained from a man aged 50-59 years in good health and CMV-seronegative.

The CDR3 here is CATSRWDREPDTQYF. CDR3 sequence (DNA): TGTGCCACCAGCAGATGGGACAGGGAACCAGATACGCAGTATTTT. This chain uses TRBV15 with TRBJ2-3; 9 positions match TRBD1. The V gene's germline CDR1 is LNHNV and CDR2 YYDKDF (reference sequence). This CDR3 is built from 15 residues. V was clipped by 2 bases and J by 4 bases; unmatched bases: 4.